This TCR beta chain emerged from a study of blood T cell repertoires in COVID-19. About the study: The United States, Italy and Spain supplied acute and convalescent COVID-19 samples.

Two negative PCRs, clearance, or symptom resolution had been documented for recovered Cohort 3 donors. Assay used: immunoSEQ multiplex PCR; TCRdb lists only in-frame clones, some missing. The data show over 200,000 clones, with about 83% seen just once and approximately 6.8% held by the top ten. CDR1 and CDR2 from the germline V gene are SGHNT and YYREEE (reference sequence). The V end was cut by 4 bases, the J end by 5 bases, with 8 bases between. There are 12 residues in the CDR3. Sequencing was carried out using PBMCs or T cells enriched from blood (not recorded which). This chain uses TRBV5-4 with TRBJ2-3, with D perhaps TRBD1 (5 bases). The receptor was isolated from a woman between 40 and 55 years old who had recovered from COVID-19. The CDR3 DNA reads as TGTGCCAGCAGCCCTCAGGGAGATACGCAGTATTTT. Translation: CASSPQGDTQYF.